Presented here are 7 T cell receptor beta chains from one specimen sequenced in a study of T cell responses to AZD1222 COVID-19 vaccine. Some clones are missing from TCRdb's copy, which holds only in-frame ones; the method was immunoSEQ multiplex PCR. The table includes over 85,000 clones, around 90% detected once. The sequences come from peripheral blood, collected on day 0 of AZD1222 vaccination. These receptors were collected from an adult in good health.

This chain links TRBV16 with TRBJ2-7, with 7 bases matching TRBD2. The CDR3 consists of 16 residues. V lost 1 base, J lost 0 bases, and 6 bases stayed unmatched. Germline assignment: CDR1 KGHSY and CDR2 FQNENV. Here the CDR3 DNA reads TGTGCCAGCAGCCAATATGCGGGGGAGAGCTCCTACGAGCAGTACTTC. This codes for CASSQYAGESSYEQYF. Together with reference TRBV16 and TRBJ2-7, the CDR3 gives the full variable domain: GEEVAQTPKHLVRGEGQKAKLYCAPIKGHSYVFWYQQVLKNEFKFLISFQNENVFDETGMPKERFSAKCLPNSPCSLEIQATKLEDSAVYFCASSQYAGESSYEQYFGPGTRLTVT.

The CDR3 sequence: CASSLGRKYYGYTF. The DNA of the CDR3 is TGTGCCAGCAGCTTAGGACGGAAGTACTATGGCTACACCTTC. The rearrangement links TRBV7-2 to TRBJ1-2; D gene unclear. CDR3 length equals 14 residues. V was trimmed by 1 base and J by 3 bases, leaving 9 bases between them. In germline, CDR1 is SGHTA, CDR2 FQGNSA.

The CDR3 DNA sequence: TGTGCCAGCAGCCAAGCGGGAGGGGAATACGAGCAGTACTTC. Amino acids: CASSQAGGEYEQYF. The genes are TRBV7-9 and TRBJ2-7; 10 bases match TRBD2. V shed 5 bases and J 4 bases; nucleotides not matched to a gene: 5. CDR1 and CDR2 (germline): SEHNR, FQNEAQ (reference sequence). This CDR3 is built from 14 residues.

J is TRBJ1-5 and V is TRBV30; D is unclear. The V end lost 1 base, the J end lost 1 base, and 11 bases lay between the germline ends. CDR1 GTSNPN and CDR2 SVGIG come from the germline V gene (reference sequence). The CDR3 spans 15 residues. Here the CDR3 reads CAWSGSLASNQPQHF. DNA for the CDR3: TGTGCCTGGAGTGGTTCATTGGCAAGCAATCAGCCCCAGCATTTT.

CDR3 in DNA: TGTGCCAGCAGTCACGGTCCGGGACAGCCATTTATAAAATCGGGCTACACCTTC. Translating it yields CASSHGPGQPFIKSGYTF. The rearrangement links TRBV6-2 or TRBV6-3 to TRBJ1-2; 7 bases fit TRBD1. This CDR3 has 18 amino acids. V was clipped by 5 bases and J by 8 bases; unmatched bases: 23. Germline V lookup: CDR1 MNHEY, CDR2 SVGEGT.

The chain couples TRBV18 to TRBJ2-1; a weak D match, TRBD2 (5 bases). The CDR3 sequence is 14 residues long. Trimming pared 2 bases from V and 7 bases from J, leaving 12 bases between. Germline assignment: CDR1 KGHSH and CDR2 LQKENI. The CDR3 loop reads CASSPTSGSNEQFF. For the CDR3, the DNA is TGTGCCAGCTCACCAACCTCGGGGAGTAATGAGCAGTTCTTC. Drawing the rest from reference TRBV18 and TRBJ2-1, the complete variable domain is NAGVMQNPRHLVRRRGQEARLRCSPMKGHSHVYWYRQLPEEGLKFMVYLQKENIIDESGMPKERFSAEFPKEGPSILRIQQVVRGDSAAYFCASSPTSGSNEQFFGPGTRLTVL.

In nucleotides, the CDR3 is TGTGCCAGCAGTTTATATGGGGGGAGTGGCGCAGATACGCAGTATTTT. Protein sequence: CASSLYGGSGADTQYF. The chain is built from TRBV27 and TRBJ2-3, with D perhaps TRBD2 (6 bases). The CDR3 is 16 amino acids. CDR1 and CDR2 (germline): MNHEY, SMNVEV (reference sequence). Between the trimmed V and J ends, which lost 1 base and 4 bases, there was a span of 15 bases.